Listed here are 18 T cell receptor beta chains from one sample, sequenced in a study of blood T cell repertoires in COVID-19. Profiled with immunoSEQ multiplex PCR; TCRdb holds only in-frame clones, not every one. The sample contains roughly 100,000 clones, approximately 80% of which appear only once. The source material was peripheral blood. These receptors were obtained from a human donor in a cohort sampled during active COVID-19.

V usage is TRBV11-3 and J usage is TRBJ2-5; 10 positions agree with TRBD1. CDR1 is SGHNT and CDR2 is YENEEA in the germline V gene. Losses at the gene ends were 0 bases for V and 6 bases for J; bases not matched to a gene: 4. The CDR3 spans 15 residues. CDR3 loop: CASSLETGGVKTQYF. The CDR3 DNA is TGTGCCAGCAGCTTAGAGACAGGGGGCGTGAAGACCCAGTACTTC.

The CDR3 DNA follows: TGTGCCAGCAGTACGGAGGAGTACACTGAAGCTTTCTTT. It codes for CASSTEEYTEAFF. The rearrangement uses TRBV6-4 and TRBJ1-1; no definite D call. The V and J ends lost 5 bases and 3 bases respectively, with 10 bases between them. The CDR3 runs to 13 residues. Germline V gene lookup returns CDR1 MRHNA and CDR2 SNTAGT.

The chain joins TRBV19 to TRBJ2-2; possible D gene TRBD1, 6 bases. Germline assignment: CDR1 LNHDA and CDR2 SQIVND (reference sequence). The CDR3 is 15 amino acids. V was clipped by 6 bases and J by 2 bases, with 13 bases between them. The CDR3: CASSNQGTNTGELFF. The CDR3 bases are TGTGCCAGTAGCAACCAGGGGACCAACACCGGGGAGCTGTTTTTT.

For the CDR3, the DNA is TGTGCCAGCAGGGTAGATCGGAGCGGGACTGAAGCTTTCTTT. Translation: CASRVDRSGTEAFF. The J gene is TRBJ1-1, the V gene TRBV2, with D hard to call. CDR1 SNHLY and CDR2 FYNNEI come from the germline V gene. The CDR3 consists of 14 residues. The V end was cut by 6 bases, the J end by 5 bases, with 16 bases between. The full variable domain, with the rest looked up from reference TRBV2 and TRBJ1-1, is EPEVTQTPSHQVTQMGQEVILRCVPISNHLYFYWYRQILGQKVEFLVSFYNNEISEKSEIFDDQFSVERPDGSNFTLKIRSTKLEDSAMYFCASRVDRSGTEAFFGQGTRLTVV.

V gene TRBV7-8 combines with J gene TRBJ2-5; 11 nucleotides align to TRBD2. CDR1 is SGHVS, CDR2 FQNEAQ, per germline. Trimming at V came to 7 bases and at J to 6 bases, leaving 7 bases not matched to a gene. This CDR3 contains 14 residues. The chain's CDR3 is CASKLTSGGKTQYF. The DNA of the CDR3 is TGTGCCAGCAAGCTAACTAGCGGGGGAAAGACCCAGTACTTC.

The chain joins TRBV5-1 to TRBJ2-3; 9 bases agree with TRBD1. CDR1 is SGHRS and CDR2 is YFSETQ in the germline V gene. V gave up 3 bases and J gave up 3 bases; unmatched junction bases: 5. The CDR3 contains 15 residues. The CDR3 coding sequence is TGCGCCAGCAGCTCGGGACAGGGACCGACAGATACGCAGTATTTT. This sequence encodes CASSSGQGPTDTQYF.

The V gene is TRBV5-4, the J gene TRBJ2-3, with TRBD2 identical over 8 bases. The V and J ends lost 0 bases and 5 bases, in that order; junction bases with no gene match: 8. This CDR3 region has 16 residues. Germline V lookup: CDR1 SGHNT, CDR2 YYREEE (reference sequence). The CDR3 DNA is TGTGCCAGCAGCTTGGCGCGGGGGGCCGGTGGAGATACGCAGTATTTT. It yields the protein CASSLARGAGGDTQYF. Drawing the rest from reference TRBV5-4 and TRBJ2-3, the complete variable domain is ETGVTQSPTHLIKTRGQQVTLRCSSQSGHNTVSWYQQALGQGPQFIFQYYREEENGRGNFPPRFSGLQFPNYSSELNVNALELDDSALYLCASSLARGAGGDTQYFGPGTRLTVL.

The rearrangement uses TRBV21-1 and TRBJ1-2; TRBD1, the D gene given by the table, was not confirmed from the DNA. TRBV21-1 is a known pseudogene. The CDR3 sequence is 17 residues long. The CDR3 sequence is CASSKPGEQGVNYGYTF. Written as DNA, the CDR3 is TGTGCCAGCAGCAAACCCGGTGAACAGGGGGTTAACTATGGCTACACCTTC.

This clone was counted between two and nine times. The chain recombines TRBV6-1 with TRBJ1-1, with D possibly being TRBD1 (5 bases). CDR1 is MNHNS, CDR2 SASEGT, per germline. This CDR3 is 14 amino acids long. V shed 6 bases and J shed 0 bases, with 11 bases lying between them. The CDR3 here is CASSSTDLNTEAFF. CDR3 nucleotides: TGTGCCAGCAGCTCGACAGACCTGAACACTGAAGCTTTCTTT.

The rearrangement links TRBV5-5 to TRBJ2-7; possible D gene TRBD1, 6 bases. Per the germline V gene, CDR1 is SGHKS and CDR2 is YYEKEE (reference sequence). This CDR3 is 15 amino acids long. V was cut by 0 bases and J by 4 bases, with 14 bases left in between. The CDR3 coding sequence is TGTGCCAGCAGCTTGGTGGCAGGGGTGGTTTACGAGCAGTACTTC. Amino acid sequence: CASSLVAGVVYEQYF.

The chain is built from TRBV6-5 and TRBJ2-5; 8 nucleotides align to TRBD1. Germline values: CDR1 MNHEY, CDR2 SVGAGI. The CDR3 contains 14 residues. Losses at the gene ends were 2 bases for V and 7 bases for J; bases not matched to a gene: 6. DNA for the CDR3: TGTGCCAGCAGTTACAACCAGGGGGCCGGGACCCAGTACTTC. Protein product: CASSYNQGAGTQYF.

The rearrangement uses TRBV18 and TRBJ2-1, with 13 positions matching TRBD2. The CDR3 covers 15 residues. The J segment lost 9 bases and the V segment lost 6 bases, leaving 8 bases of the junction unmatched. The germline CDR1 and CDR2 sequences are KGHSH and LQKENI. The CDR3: CASSRGTSGIGEQFF. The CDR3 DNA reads TGTGCCAGCTCGCGCGGGACTAGCGGGATTGGTGAGCAGTTCTTC.

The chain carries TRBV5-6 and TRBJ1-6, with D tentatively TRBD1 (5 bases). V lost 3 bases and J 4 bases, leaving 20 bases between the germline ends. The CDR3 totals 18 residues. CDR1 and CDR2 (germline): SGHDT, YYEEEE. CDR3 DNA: TGTGCCAGCAGCTCCAGGGAAAGAGGACGGTTTTATAATTCACCCCTCCACTTT. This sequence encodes CASSSRERGRFYNSPLHF.

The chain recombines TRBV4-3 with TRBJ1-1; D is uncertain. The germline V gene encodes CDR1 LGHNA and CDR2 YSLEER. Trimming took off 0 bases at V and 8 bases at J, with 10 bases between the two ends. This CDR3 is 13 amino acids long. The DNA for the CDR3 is TGCGCCAGCAGCCAAGATTTGAGGGCAGAAGCTTTCTTT. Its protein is CASSQDLRAEAFF.

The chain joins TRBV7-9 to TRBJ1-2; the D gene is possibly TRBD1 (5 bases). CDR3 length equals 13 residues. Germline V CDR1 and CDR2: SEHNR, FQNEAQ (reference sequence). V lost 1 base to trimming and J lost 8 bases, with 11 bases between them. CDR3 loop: CASSLEAGQGYTF. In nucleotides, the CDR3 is TGTGCCAGCAGCTTAGAGGCAGGGCAAGGCTACACCTTC.

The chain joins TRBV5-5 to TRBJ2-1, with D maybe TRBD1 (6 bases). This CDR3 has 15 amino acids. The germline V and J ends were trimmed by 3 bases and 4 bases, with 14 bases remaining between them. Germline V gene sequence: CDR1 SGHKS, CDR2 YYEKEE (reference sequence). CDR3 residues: CASSSDRTGYNEQFF. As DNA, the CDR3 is TGTGCCAGCAGCTCGGACAGAACGGGGTACAATGAGCAGTTCTTC.

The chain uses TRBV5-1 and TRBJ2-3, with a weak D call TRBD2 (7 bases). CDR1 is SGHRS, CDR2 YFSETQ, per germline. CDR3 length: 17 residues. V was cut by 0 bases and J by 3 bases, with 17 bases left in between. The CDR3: CASSLGGGAGTTDTQYF. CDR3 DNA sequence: TGCGCCAGCAGCTTGGGTGGGGGGGCCGGTACGACAGATACGCAGTATTTT.

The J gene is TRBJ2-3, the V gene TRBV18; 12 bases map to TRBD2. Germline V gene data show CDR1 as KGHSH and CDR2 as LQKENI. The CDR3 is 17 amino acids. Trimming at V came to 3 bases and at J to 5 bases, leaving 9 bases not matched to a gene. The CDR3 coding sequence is TGTGCCAGCTCACCCCTGGCGACTAGCGGGGGTAAAGATACGCAGTATTTT. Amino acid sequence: CASSPLATSGGKDTQYF. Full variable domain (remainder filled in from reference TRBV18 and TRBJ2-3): NAGVMQNPRHLVRRRGQEARLRCSPMKGHSHVYWYRQLPEEGLKFMVYLQKENIIDESGMPKERFSAEFPKEGPSILRIQQVVRGDSAAYFCASSPLATSGGKDTQYFGPGTRLTVL.